This T cell receptor beta chain was captured by sequencing in a study of somatic mutations in cytotoxic T cells in rheumatoid arthritis. Background on the study: Patient blood (approximately 30 ml EDTA) was taken immediately after diagnosis and before treatment. The researchers flow-sorted some T-cell populations stained with V beta antibodies and got nearly 100% purity, and these included V beta1+ cells sequenced for TCRB.

TCRdb's copy holds only in-frame clones and misses some; the assay was immunoSEQ multiplex PCR. The sample contains some 3,500 clones, 65% to 85% of which appear only once. The CDR3 spans 15 residues. V dropped 4 bases and J dropped 4 bases, with 14 bases sitting between them. Germline V gives CDR1 LGHNA, CDR2 YNFKEQ. As to this clone: Antigen unknown.

General observations from the study: Measured CD8+ T-cell clonality, a value compared between rheumatoid arthritis patients and age-matched healthy controls, did not differ significantly.

Source material: CD8+ T cells sorted from blood. This receptor was identified in a man in his fifties or sixties with rheumatoid arthritis. This chain connects TRBV4-2 to TRBJ2-1; weak D call: TRBD2 (6 bases). CDR3 region: CASSPDGSDYNEQFF. CDR3 bases: TGTGCCAGCAGCCCAGACGGGAGTGATTACAATGAGCAGTTCTTC.